The 5 T cell receptor beta chains below all came from one sample that was sequenced in a study of T cells in Graves' hyperthyroidism and ophthalmopathy. TCR beta CDR3 regions were amplified from RNA. The HTBI primer set drove a first-round RT-PCR of the TCR CDR3. One entry per CDR3 protein results from TCRdb running MiXCR on the multiplex PCR reads. The sample has about 360,000 distinct CDR3 sequences; 13% are singletons. Sequencing input: blood. These receptors all come from a woman aged 18-35 years with Graves' hyperthyroidism.

This clonotype was seen at least ten times. The rearrangement joins TRBV12-3 or TRBV12-4 to TRBJ2-6; D unresolved. The CDR3 length is 18 residues. The V and J ends lost 8 bases and 0 bases respectively, with 20 bases between them. CDR3 sequence (DNA): TGTGCCAGCTCACCTGTTCCCTTTGACCGCTCTGGGGCCAACGTCCTGACTTTC. Translation: CASSPVPFDRSGANVLTF.

This clonotype was observed many times. The chain combines TRBV2 with TRBJ1-2, with D perhaps TRBD1 (6 bases). Trimming pared 3 bases from V and 8 bases from J, leaving 16 bases between. CDR3 size: 14 residues. Per germline, CDR1 SNHLY and CDR2 FYNNEI. CDR3 nucleotides: TGTGCCAGCAGTGAGGGGGCAGTAGTTAGAGGCTACACCTTC. As protein: CASSEGAVVRGYTF.

This clonotype was recorded at least ten times. The chain joins TRBV19 to TRBJ2-7; 9 bases are shared with TRBD1. Germline values: CDR1 LNHDA, CDR2 SQIVND (reference sequence). The CDR3 is 16 amino acids. After removal of 3 bases from V and 2 bases from J, the junction contained 8 bases not matched to a gene. The CDR3 region is CASSMAPGTGTYEQYF. The CDR3 DNA is TGTGCCAGTAGTATGGCCCCCGGGACAGGGACCTACGAGCAGTACTTC.

This clonotype was observed at least ten times. The chain combines TRBV11-2 with TRBJ2-1; 7 bases are shared with TRBD2. Germline assignment: CDR1 SGHAT and CDR2 FQNNGV. CDR3 size: 14 residues. The V and J ends lost 5 bases and 1 base, in that order; junction bases with no gene match: 2. Here the CDR3 reads CASSQGLSYNEQFF. CDR3 DNA sequence: TGTGCCAGCAGCCAGGGACTATCCTACAATGAGCAGTTCTTC. The whole variable domain, filled in from reference TRBV11-2 and TRBJ2-1, reads EAGVAQSPRYKIIEKRQSVAFWCNPISGHATLYWYQQILGQGPKLLIQFQNNGVVDDSQLPKDRFSAERLKGVDSTLKIQPAKLEDSAVYLCASSQGLSYNEQFFGPGTRLTVL.

This clonotype was observed many times. V and J are TRBV10-3 and TRBJ1-1, with D tentatively TRBD1 (6 bases). The CDR3 is made up of 14 amino acids. Between the trimmed V and J ends, which lost 7 bases and 4 bases, there was a span of 16 bases. Germline V lookup: CDR1 ENHRY, CDR2 SYGVKD. The CDR3 protein is CAIKQGGRVTEAFF. The DNA of the CDR3 is TGTGCCATCAAACAGGGTGGCCGGGTCACTGAAGCTTTCTTT.